This record concerns one T cell receptor (beta chain) sequence. Its antigen remains unidentified. CDR1 SGHTA and CDR2 FQGNSA come from the germline V gene. The CDR3 loop spans 13 amino acids. V was shortened by 10 bases and J by 3 bases, with 16 bases between the two germline ends. This entry is derived from a study of T cell responses to AZD1222 COVID-19 vaccine. The study's findings and limits: At baseline, just a handful of AZD1222 recipients tested seropositive. Most donors were white British, females outnumbered males, and clonal diversity was possibly underestimated. The study reported that nearly half of spike-specific TCRs target unmutated variant regions.

Clones were read by immunoSEQ multiplex PCR, and TCRdb kept only the in-frame ones, dropping some. The sample lists 96,000 or so clones; roughly nine tenths were seen once. Material: peripheral blood, obtained on day 0 of AZD1222 vaccination. This TCR came from an adult in good health. The chain recombines TRBV7-2 with TRBJ2-7; D is unresolved. CDR3 DNA sequence: TGTGCCATCGAGTTGGGTTATAGCTACGAGCAGTACTTC. This gives the protein CAIELGYSYEQYF.